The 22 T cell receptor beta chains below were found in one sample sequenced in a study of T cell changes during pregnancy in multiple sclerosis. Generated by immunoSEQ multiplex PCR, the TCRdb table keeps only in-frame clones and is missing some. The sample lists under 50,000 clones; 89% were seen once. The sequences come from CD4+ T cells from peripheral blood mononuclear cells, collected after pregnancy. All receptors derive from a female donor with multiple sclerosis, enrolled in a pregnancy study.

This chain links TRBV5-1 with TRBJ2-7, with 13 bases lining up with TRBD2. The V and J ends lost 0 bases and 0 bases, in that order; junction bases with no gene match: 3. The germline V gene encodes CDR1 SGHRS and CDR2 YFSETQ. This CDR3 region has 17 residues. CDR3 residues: CASSLGTSGGSSYEQYF. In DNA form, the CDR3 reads TGCGCCAGCAGCTTGGGGACTAGCGGGGGAAGCTCCTACGAGCAGTACTTC.

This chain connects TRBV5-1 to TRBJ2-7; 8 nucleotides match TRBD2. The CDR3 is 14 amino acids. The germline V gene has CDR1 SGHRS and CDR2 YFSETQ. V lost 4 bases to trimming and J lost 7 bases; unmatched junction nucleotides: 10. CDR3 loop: CASSPGTSLGEQYF. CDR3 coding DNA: TGCGCCAGCAGCCCCGGGACTAGTCTGGGTGAGCAGTACTTC.

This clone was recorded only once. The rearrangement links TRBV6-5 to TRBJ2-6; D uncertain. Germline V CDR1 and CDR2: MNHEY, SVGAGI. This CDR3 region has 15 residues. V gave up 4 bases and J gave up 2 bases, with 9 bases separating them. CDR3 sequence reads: CASSSTVPGANVLTF. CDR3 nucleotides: TGTGCCAGCAGTTCTACAGTCCCTGGGGCCAACGTCCTGACTTTC.

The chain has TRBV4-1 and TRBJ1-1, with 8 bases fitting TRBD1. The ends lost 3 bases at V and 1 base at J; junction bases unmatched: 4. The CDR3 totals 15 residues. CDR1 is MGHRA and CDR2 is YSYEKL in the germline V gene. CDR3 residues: CASSQDREANTEAFF. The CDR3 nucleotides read TGCGCCAGCAGCCAGGACAGGGAGGCGAACACTGAAGCTTTCTTT.

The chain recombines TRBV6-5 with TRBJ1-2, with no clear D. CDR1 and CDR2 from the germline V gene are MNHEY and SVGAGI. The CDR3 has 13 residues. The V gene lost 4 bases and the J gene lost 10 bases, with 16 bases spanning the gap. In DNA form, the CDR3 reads TGTGCCAGCAGTTTCGGTCCCCTTCGTGTCTACACCTTC. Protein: CASSFGPLRVYTF.

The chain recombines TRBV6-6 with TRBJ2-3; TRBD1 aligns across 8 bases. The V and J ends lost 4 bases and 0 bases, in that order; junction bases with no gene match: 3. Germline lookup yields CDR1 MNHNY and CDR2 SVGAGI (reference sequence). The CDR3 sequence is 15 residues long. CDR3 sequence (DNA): TGTGCCAGCAGTTTTGACAGGGGAAGCACAGATACGCAGTATTTT. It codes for CASSFDRGSTDTQYF.

CDR3 sequence reads: CASSPGVSGSFTGELFF. Written as DNA, the CDR3 is TGTGCCAGCAGCCCCGGCGTAAGCGGGAGCTTCACCGGGGAGCTGTTTTTT. The J gene is TRBJ2-2, the V gene TRBV5-4, with 8 bases matching TRBD2. CDR3 length equals 17 residues. The J segment lost 4 bases and the V segment lost 4 bases, leaving 12 bases of the junction unmatched. Germline CDR1 is SGHNT and CDR2 is YYREEE (reference sequence).

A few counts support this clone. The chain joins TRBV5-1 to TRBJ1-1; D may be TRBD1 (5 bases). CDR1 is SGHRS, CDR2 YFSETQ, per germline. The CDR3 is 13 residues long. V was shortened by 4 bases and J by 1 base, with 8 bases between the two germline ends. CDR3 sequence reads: CASSVTGNTEAFF. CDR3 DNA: TGCGCCAGCAGCGTCACAGGGAACACTGAAGCTTTCTTT.

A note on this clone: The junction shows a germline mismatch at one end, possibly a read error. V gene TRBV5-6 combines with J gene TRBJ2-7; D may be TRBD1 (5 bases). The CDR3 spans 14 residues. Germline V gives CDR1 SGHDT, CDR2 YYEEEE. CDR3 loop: CASSLRGLPYVQYF. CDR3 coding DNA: TGTGCCAGCAGCTTGAGGGGCCTCCCCTACGTGCAGTACTTC.

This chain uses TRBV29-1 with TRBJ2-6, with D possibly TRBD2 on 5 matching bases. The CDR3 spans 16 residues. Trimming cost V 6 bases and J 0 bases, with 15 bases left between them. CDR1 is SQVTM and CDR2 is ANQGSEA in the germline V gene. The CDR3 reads CSVPLLGSSGANVLTF. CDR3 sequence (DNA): TGCAGCGTGCCCCTCTTAGGGAGCTCTGGGGCCAACGTCCTGACTTTC.

For the CDR3, the DNA is TGTGCCAGCAGCCACCCGGACAGGGGGCCTGAAGCTTTCTTT. Translating gives CASSHPDRGPEAFF. The V and J genes are TRBV4-2 and TRBJ1-1; TRBD1 agrees at 11 bases. Germline CDR1 reads LGHNA; CDR2 reads YNFKEQ. The CDR3 runs 14 residues. V lost 3 bases, J lost 6 bases, and 3 bases stayed unmatched.

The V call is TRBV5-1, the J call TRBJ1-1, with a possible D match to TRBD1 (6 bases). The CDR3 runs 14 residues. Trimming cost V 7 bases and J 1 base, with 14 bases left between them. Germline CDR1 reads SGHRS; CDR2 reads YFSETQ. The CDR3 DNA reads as TGCGCCAGCCGAACACAGGGAGAGAACACTGAAGCTTTCTTT. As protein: CASRTQGENTEAFF.

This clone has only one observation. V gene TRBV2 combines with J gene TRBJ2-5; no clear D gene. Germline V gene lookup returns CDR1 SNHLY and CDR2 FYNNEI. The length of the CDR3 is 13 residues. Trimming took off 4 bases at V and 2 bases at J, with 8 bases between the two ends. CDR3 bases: TGTGCCAGCAGTGTCTATAGACAAGAGACCCAGTACTTC. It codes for CASSVYRQETQYF. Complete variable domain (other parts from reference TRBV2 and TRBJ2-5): EPEVTQTPSHQVTQMGQEVILRCVPISNHLYFYWYRQILGQKVEFLVSFYNNEISEKSEIFDDQFSVERPDGSNFTLKIRSTKLEDSAMYFCASSVYRQETQYFGPGTRLLVL.

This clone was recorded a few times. The CDR3 loop is CAISSGLAGGGYNEQFF. For the CDR3, the DNA is TGTGCCATCAGCTCCGGACTAGCGGGAGGTGGATACAATGAGCAGTTCTTC. J is TRBJ2-1 and V is TRBV10-3, with 14 positions matching TRBD2. V was clipped by 6 bases and J by 4 bases; unmatched bases: 8. Germline values: CDR1 ENHRY, CDR2 SYGVKD. This CDR3 is built from 17 residues.

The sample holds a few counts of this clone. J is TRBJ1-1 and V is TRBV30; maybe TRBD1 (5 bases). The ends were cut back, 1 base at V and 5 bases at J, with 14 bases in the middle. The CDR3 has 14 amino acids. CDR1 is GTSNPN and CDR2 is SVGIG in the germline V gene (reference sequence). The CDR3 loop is CAWSGDPGRTEAFF. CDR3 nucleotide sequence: TGTGCCTGGAGTGGGGACCCGGGGAGGACTGAAGCTTTCTTT.

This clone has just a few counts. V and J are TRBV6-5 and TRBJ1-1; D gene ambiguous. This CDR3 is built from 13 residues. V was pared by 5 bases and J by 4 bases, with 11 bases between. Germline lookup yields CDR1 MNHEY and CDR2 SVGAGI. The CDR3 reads CASSLRQTTEAFF. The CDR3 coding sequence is TGTGCCAGCAGTCTGCGACAAACCACTGAAGCTTTCTTT.

Here the CDR3 reads CASSINSAGDEKLFF. The CDR3 DNA is TGCGCCAGCAGCATCAACAGCGCGGGGGATGAAAAACTGTTTTTT. The chain recombines TRBV5-1 with TRBJ1-4; TRBD1 might be the D (5 bases). Germline loops: CDR1 SGHRS, CDR2 YFSETQ. The CDR3 is 15 amino acids. The V end was cut by 4 bases, the J end by 6 bases, with 16 bases between.

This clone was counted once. The DNA for the CDR3 is TGTGCCAGCACTATTCAGACAGGGGTTCCCTACGAGCAGTACTTC. Its translation: CASTIQTGVPYEQYF. The rearrangement joins TRBV6-1 to TRBJ2-5; 8 positions match TRBD1. The DNA end is more similar to TRBJ2-7, so the J call may be wrong. Germline values: CDR1 MNHNS, CDR2 SASEGT. This CDR3 contains 15 residues.

This chain's CDR3 is CASSSGTSGFYEQYF. CDR3 nucleotide sequence: TGTGCCAGCAGCTCCGGGACTAGCGGCTTCTACGAGCAGTACTTC. The chain combines TRBV5-6 with TRBJ2-7, with 11 bases lining up with TRBD2. Germline lookup yields CDR1 SGHDT and CDR2 YYEEEE. The CDR3 runs to 15 residues. Losses at the gene ends were 3 bases for V and 3 bases for J; bases not matched to a gene: 5.

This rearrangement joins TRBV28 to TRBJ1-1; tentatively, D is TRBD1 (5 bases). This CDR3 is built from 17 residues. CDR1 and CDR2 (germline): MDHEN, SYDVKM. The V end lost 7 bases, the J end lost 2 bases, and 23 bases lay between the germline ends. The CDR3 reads CASTDGVGEGGNTEAFF. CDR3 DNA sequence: TGTGCCAGCACTGATGGGGTAGGGGAGGGCGGAAACACTGAAGCTTTCTTT.

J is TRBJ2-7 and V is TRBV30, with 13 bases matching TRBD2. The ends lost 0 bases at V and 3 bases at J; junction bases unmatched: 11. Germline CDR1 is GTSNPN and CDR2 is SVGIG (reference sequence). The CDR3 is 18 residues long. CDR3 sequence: CAWSVHRTSGSFFYEQYF. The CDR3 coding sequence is TGTGCCTGGAGTGTACATAGGACTAGCGGGAGTTTTTTCTACGAGCAGTACTTC.

The CDR3 DNA reads TGTGCCAGCTCCGAACAACAGGGTGTTCTCTACAATGAGCAGTTCTTC. Its protein is CASSEQQGVLYNEQFF. The chain employs TRBV18 and TRBJ2-1, with D possibly being TRBD1 (6 bases). The CDR3 spans 16 residues. Germline CDR1 is KGHSH and CDR2 is LQKENI. V was trimmed by 6 bases and J by 3 bases, leaving 18 bases between them.